Below are 25 T cell receptor beta chains sequenced from a single sample in a study of cytomegalovirus exposure and HLA in healthy donors. PCR amplification relied on 60 Vbeta primers (plus 13 Jbeta primers). Repertoires were generated with immunoSEQ multiplex PCR, while TCRdb's copy carries only in-frame clones and drops some. Of about 170,000 clones detected, approximately 84% appear once; the ten largest clones hold about 2.4%. The material sequenced was PBMCs. The source is a man between 25 and 39 years old in good health and CMV-seropositive.

CDR3 protein: CASSPMNTEAFF. The CDR3 DNA is TGTGCCAGCAGCCCCATGAACACTGAAGCTTTCTTT. The chain combines TRBV2 with TRBJ1-1; no firm D call. V was shortened by 6 bases and J by 0 bases, with 5 bases between the two germline ends. Germline V gives CDR1 SNHLY, CDR2 FYNNEI. CDR3 length: 12 residues.

The V and J genes are TRBV11-2 and TRBJ2-2; perhaps TRBD2 as D (7 bases). Trimming shortened V by 6 bases and J by 4 bases, and 21 bases separated the two germline ends. Looked up from germline, CDR1 is SGHAT and CDR2 is FQNNGV. CDR3 length: 17 residues. The CDR3 protein is CASSYQKGGGGTGELFF. The DNA of the CDR3 is TGTGCCAGCAGTTACCAGAAGGGAGGGGGGGGCACCGGGGAGCTGTTTTTT. The complete variable domain, with remaining parts taken from reference TRBV11-2 and TRBJ2-2, reads EAGVAQSPRYKIIEKRQSVAFWCNPISGHATLYWYQQILGQGPKLLIQFQNNGVVDDSQLPKDRFSAERLKGVDSTLKIQPAKLEDSAVYLCASSYQKGGGGTGELFFGEGSRLTVL.

The chain links TRBV11-3 to TRBJ1-1; TRBD1 might be the D (6 bases). CDR1 is SGHNT and CDR2 is YENEEA in the germline V gene. CDR3 length: 13 residues. V dropped 1 base and J dropped 8 bases, with 11 bases sitting between them. The DNA of the CDR3 is TGTGCCAGCAGCTTAGCCGGGACACCCGAAGCTTTCTTT. It encodes CASSLAGTPEAFF.

The chain couples TRBV6-5 to TRBJ2-3; D may be TRBD1 (6 bases). CDR3 length: 14 amino acids. The V end was cut by 5 bases, the J end by 3 bases, with 12 bases between. Per the germline V gene, CDR1 is MNHEY and CDR2 is SVGAGI. CDR3 DNA sequence: TGTGCCAGCAGTCTACAGGGTCGTACAGATACGCAGTATTTT. It translates to CASSLQGRTDTQYF.

The V and J genes are TRBV5-1 and TRBJ2-5; D perhaps matches TRBD2 (5 bases). Germline V gives CDR1 SGHRS, CDR2 YFSETQ. This CDR3 spans 13 amino acids. Trimming stripped 4 bases from V and 4 bases from J, with 11 bases between. The CDR3 nucleotides read TGCGCCAGCAGCCCGCGGACTCCAGAGACCCAGTACTTC. Protein sequence: CASSPRTPETQYF.

V is TRBV2 and J is TRBJ2-3; D is perhaps TRBD2 (6 bases). The V gene's germline CDR1 is SNHLY and CDR2 FYNNEI. The CDR3 spans 14 residues. The V end lost 8 bases, the J end lost 0 bases, and 12 bases lay between the germline ends. This CDR3 is CASEGLDSTDTQYF. The CDR3 coding sequence is TGTGCCAGCGAGGGACTGGATAGCACAGATACGCAGTATTTT. The variable domain in full, completed from reference TRBV2 and TRBJ2-3, reads EPEVTQTPSHQVTQMGQEVILRCVPISNHLYFYWYRQILGQKVEFLVSFYNNEISEKSEIFDDQFSVERPDGSNFTLKIRSTKLEDSAMYFCASEGLDSTDTQYFGPGTRLTVL.

Remarks on this clone: The sample carries other DNA sequences with the same CDR3. V gene TRBV7-2 combines with J gene TRBJ1-1; no clear D gene. V was clipped by 5 bases and J by 7 bases, with 11 bases between them. Germline V gene lookup returns CDR1 SGHTA and CDR2 FQGNSA. The CDR3 sequence is 12 residues long. Here the CDR3 DNA reads TGTGCCAGCAGCAGCGCGTCTGATGAAGCTTTCTTT. It is translated as CASSSASDEAFF.

The rearrangement links TRBV29-1 to TRBJ2-3; a weak D match, TRBD2 (5 bases). From germline, CDR1 is SQVTM and CDR2 ANQGSEA. CDR3 length: 14 residues. V shed 4 bases and J shed 0 bases, with 11 bases lying between them. CDR3: CSVALWTSTDTQYF. The DNA of the CDR3 is TGCAGCGTTGCGCTCTGGACTAGCACAGATACGCAGTATTTT.

The V and J genes are TRBV7-5 and TRBJ2-7; the table's D call TRBD1 went unverified against the DNA. TRBV7-5 is listed as a pseudogene. The CDR3 runs 19 residues. Written as DNA, the CDR3 is TGTGTCAGAAGCTTACGTAAACCGGGACAGGCGAATTGGCCCTACGAGCAGTACGTC. The encoded protein is CVRSLRKPGQANWPYEQYV.

This clone was observed a few times. The V gene is TRBV5-5, the J gene TRBJ2-1; 7 nucleotides agree with TRBD2. The V and J ends lost 0 bases and 3 bases, in that order; junction bases with no gene match: 3. The CDR3 covers 15 residues. Germline V gene sequence: CDR1 SGHKS, CDR2 YYEKEE (reference sequence). Written as DNA, the CDR3 is TGTGCCAGCAGCTTGGTCCTAGCGGTCTACAATGAGCAGTTCTTC. This translates into CASSLVLAVYNEQFF.

On this clone: This specimen includes other DNA sequences encoding the same CDR3. This chain connects TRBV11-2 to TRBJ2-7, with 8 bases lining up with TRBD1. The V gene end was trimmed by 5 bases and the J gene end by 2 bases; junction bases not matched to a gene: 5. The CDR3 has 14 residues. Germline CDR1 and CDR2: SGHAT and FQNNGV. CDR3 loop: CASSPGTGPYEQYF. As DNA, the CDR3 is TGTGCCAGCAGCCCCGGGACAGGCCCCTACGAGCAGTACTTC.

In this sample, this clone turned up once. The DNA for the CDR3 is TGTGCCAGCAGCGCGCCTTCCAGGGCGAACACTGAAGCTTTCTTT. This encodes CASSAPSRANTEAFF. The J gene is TRBJ1-1, the V gene TRBV2, with TRBD1 as a possible D gene (5 bases). The CDR3 loop spans 15 amino acids. The V end was cut by 6 bases, the J end by 1 base, with 15 bases between. Germline CDR1 and CDR2: SNHLY and FYNNEI.

This clone came up a few times. This sequence joins TRBV5-3 and TRBJ1-1; tentatively, D is TRBD1 (6 bases). TRBV5-3 is assigned to the ORF class and has an uncertain function. The CDR3 has 16 residues. V lost 4 bases to trimming and J lost 3 bases, with 19 bases between them. CDR3 bases: TGTGCCAGAAGCCCCCCCTACGACAGGAGGCACACTGAAGCTTTCTTT. It specifies CARSPPYDRRHTEAFF.

This clone appeared once. J is TRBJ1-1 and V is TRBV11-2, with TRBD1 identical over 8 bases. CDR1 is SGHAT, CDR2 FQNNGV, per germline. Trimming removed 5 bases from V and 5 bases from J; junction bases left unmatched: 7. This CDR3 spans 14 amino acids. The CDR3 reads CASSIRQGRTEAFF. CDR3 in DNA: TGTGCCAGCAGCATAAGACAGGGGCGAACTGAAGCTTTCTTT.

The chain combines TRBV4-2 with TRBJ1-1, with TRBD1 matching over 7 bases. CDR1 is LGHNA, CDR2 YNFKEQ, per germline. This CDR3 has 15 amino acids. The V segment lost 1 base and the J segment 3 bases; nucleotides outside the gene matches: 5. The CDR3 here is CASSQVEGADTEAFF. The CDR3 DNA reads as TGTGCCAGCAGCCAAGTGGAGGGGGCTGACACTGAAGCTTTCTTT.

As for this clone: At one boundary the junction diverges from the germline segment, which might be a read error. The CDR3: CSSSPREKLFF. DNA of the CDR3: TGTTCCAGCAGCCCCCGGGAAAAACTGTTTTTT. This rearrangement joins TRBV7-9 to TRBJ1-4; D not resolved. The CDR3 is 11 residues long. Per the germline V gene, CDR1 is SEHNR and CDR2 is FQNEAQ (reference sequence).

This chain uses TRBV11-2 with TRBJ1-1; 8 nucleotides match TRBD1. The CDR3 has 16 residues. CDR1 and CDR2 from the germline V gene are SGHAT and FQNNGV. Losses at the gene ends were 1 base for V and 0 bases for J; bases not matched to a gene: 4. The CDR3 nucleotides read TGTGCCAGCAGCTTAGTATGGGGACAGGTGAACACTGAAGCTTTCTTT. Its translation is CASSLVWGQVNTEAFF.

Notes on this clone: Other nucleotide sequences in the sample specify the same CDR3. The rearrangement links TRBV5-1 to TRBJ1-5; 7 bases align to TRBD1. CDR1 and CDR2 from the germline V gene are SGHRS and YFSETQ. V shed 0 bases, J shed 4 bases, and the junction held 1 base outside the gene matches. The CDR3 is 14 residues long. The CDR3 DNA reads TGCGCCAGCAGCTTGGCAGGGGGAAATCAGCCCCAGCATTTT. This translates into CASSLAGGNQPQHF.

The chain recombines TRBV11-3 with TRBJ2-5; no firm D call. V was pared by 7 bases and J by 5 bases, with 8 bases between. This CDR3 has 11 amino acids. Germline V gene data show CDR1 as SGHNT and CDR2 as YENEEA. DNA for the CDR3: TGTGCCAGCATCATGCGGGAGACCCAGTACTTC. This translates into CASIMRETQYF.

This clone occurred a few times. The chain uses TRBV19 and TRBJ1-2; TRBD1 matches at 11 bases. The length of the CDR3 is 17 residues. The trim removed 3 bases at V and 4 bases at J, leaving 10 bases unmatched. The germline V gene has CDR1 LNHDA and CDR2 SQIVND (reference sequence). The CDR3 region is CASSIGQGARGLYGYTF. The CDR3 DNA is TGTGCCAGTAGTATTGGACAGGGGGCGCGGGGCCTCTATGGCTACACCTTC.

The gene calls are TRBV6-1 and TRBJ2-5, with 9 positions matching TRBD1. This CDR3 is 16 amino acids long. V was pared by 3 bases and J by 1 base, with 6 bases of the junction left unmatched. Germline values: CDR1 MNHNS, CDR2 SASEGT. The CDR3 DNA is TGTGCCAGCAGTGAGGTCCCGGGACAGGGCCAAGAGACCCAGTACTTC. Encoded protein: CASSEVPGQGQETQYF.

The chain employs TRBV13 and TRBJ2-5; a possible D gene is TRBD2 (5 bases). Per the germline V gene, CDR1 is PRHDT and CDR2 is FYEKMQ (reference sequence). The CDR3 has 15 residues. The V end was cut by 2 bases, the J end by 5 bases, with 15 bases between. As DNA, the CDR3 is TGTGCCAGCAGCTTAAGGACTCAGGCAGTGGAGACCCAGTACTTC. This translates into CASSLRTQAVETQYF. The whole variable domain, remainder taken from reference TRBV13 and TRBJ2-5, is AAGVIQSPRHLIKEKRETATLKCYPIPRHDTVYWYQQGPGQDPQFLISFYEKMQSDKGSIPDRFSAQQFSDYHSELNMSSLELGDSALYFCASSLRTQAVETQYFGPGTRLLVL.

The chain combines TRBV6-5 with TRBJ2-3; D is possibly TRBD1 (6 bases). Germline CDR1 and CDR2: MNHEY and SVGAGI. V dropped 5 bases and J dropped 5 bases, with 17 bases sitting between them. The CDR3 is 15 residues long. CDR3 amino acids: CASSTRQGLKDTQYF. The CDR3 bases are TGTGCCAGCAGTACCCGGCAGGGGTTAAAAGATACGCAGTATTTT.

This clone came up once. This chain links TRBV7-3 with TRBJ2-2; D uncertain. Germline CDR1 SGHTA, CDR2 FQGTGA. The CDR3 is made up of 14 amino acids. Deletions cut 2 bases from V and 1 base from J, with 5 bases between. CDR3 sequence (DNA): TGTGCCAGCAGCTTAGGGCTGAACACCGGGGAGCTGTTTTTT. Translating gives CASSLGLNTGELFF.

V is TRBV6-5 and J is TRBJ2-5; possible D gene TRBD1, 5 bases. Trimming removed 5 bases from V and 6 bases from J, with 16 bases in between. The germline V gene encodes CDR1 MNHEY and CDR2 SVGAGI. CDR3 length: 14 residues. The CDR3 DNA sequence: TGTGCCAGCAGTGCTTGGTCCAAGGGGAAGACCCAGTACTTC. It yields the protein CASSAWSKGKTQYF.